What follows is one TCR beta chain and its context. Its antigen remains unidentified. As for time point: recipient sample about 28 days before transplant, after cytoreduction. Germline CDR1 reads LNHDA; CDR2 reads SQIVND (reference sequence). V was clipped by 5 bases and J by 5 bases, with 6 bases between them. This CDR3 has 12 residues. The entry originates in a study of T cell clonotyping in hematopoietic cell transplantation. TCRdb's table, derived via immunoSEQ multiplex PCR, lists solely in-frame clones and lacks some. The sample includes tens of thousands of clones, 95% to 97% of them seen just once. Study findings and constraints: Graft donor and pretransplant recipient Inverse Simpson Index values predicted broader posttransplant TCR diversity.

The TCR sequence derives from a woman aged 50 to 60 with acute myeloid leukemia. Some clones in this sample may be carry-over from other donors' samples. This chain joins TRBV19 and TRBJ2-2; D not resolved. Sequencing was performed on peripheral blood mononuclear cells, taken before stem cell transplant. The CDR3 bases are TGTGCCAGTAGTGTCATTACCGGGGAGCTGTTTTTT. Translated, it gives CASSVITGELFF.